This T cell receptor beta chain was obtained from a study of shared clonotypes between healthy human individuals. General study results and limits: Researchers sampled blood only, noting tissue repertoires likely differ. Naive CD4 clonotypes were shared across a handful of donors at 4% to 5%.

CD8 cells classed as naive were CD45RO-negative and positively selected for CCR7, excluding terminally differentiated effector memory CD45RA+ cells. Assay execution proceeded at the deep level. The method was immunoSEQ multiplex PCR; TCRdb's version includes in-frame clones alone and lacks a portion of them. The repertoire holds millions of clones, with roughly 91% as singletons. The V end was cut by 5 bases, the J end by 4 bases, with 16 bases between. Germline values: CDR1 SGHKS, CDR2 YYEKEE (reference sequence). The CDR3 is 15 residues long. The sample holds one count of this clone. What it binds is not known.

The receptor comes from a man in his late teens or twenties in good health. Some clones in this sample may be carry-over from other donors' samples. V and J are TRBV5-5 and TRBJ1-5; no clear D. Sequences were obtained from naive CD8+ T cells from PBMCs. The CDR3 DNA is TGTGCCAGCAGACCAACGGACCTCAGTAATCAGCCCCAGCATTTT. This sequence encodes CASRPTDLSNQPQHF.